Listed below are T cell receptor beta chains from one sample, sequenced in a study of blood T cell repertoires in COVID-19. Assay used: immunoSEQ multiplex PCR; TCRdb lists only in-frame clones, some missing. The sample holds about 170,000 clones, around four fifths seen once. Sequencing input: peripheral blood. The receptors originated from a woman older than 75 with acute or convalescent COVID-19. Both conserved end residues are part of each CDR3. D genes are given only for firm matches. A clone size is listed for some rows: how often the clone was seen (once, few, many), or a class if it is expanded.

NA TRBJ2-3 TRBV10-3 NA CAIRPGNTDTQYF TGTGCCATCAGACCGGGAAACACAGATACGCAGTATTTT
NA TRBJ2-1 TRBV9 NA CASSVYPGLDEQFF TGTGCCAGCAGCGTCTACCCCGGGTTGGATGAGCAGTTCTTC
NA TRBJ1-4 TRBV5-1 TRBD1 CASRQYRGGDEKLFF TGCGCCAGCAGGCAATACAGGGGCGGGGATGAAAAACTGTTTTTT
few TRBJ2-7 TRBV7-9 TRBD1 CASSPKRKQGVSSYEQYF TGTGCCAGCAGCCCAAAGCGTAAACAGGGGGTGAGCTCCTACGAGCAGTACTTC
few TRBJ2-3 TRBV30 TRBD2 CAWSGVSGGADTQYF TGTGCCTGGAGTGGCGTTAGCGGGGGGGCAGATACGCAGTATTTT
few TRBJ2-3 TRBV10-2 NA CASRMGVVADTQYF TGCGCCAGCAGAATGGGCGTAGTAGCAGATACGCAGTATTTT
NA TRBJ2-1 TRBV4-3 TRBD2 CASSQGTSANEQFF TGCGCCAGCAGCCAAGGGACTAGCGCCAATGAGCAGTTCTTC
NA TRBJ1-5 TRBV6-5 TRBD1 CASSYGTGNQPQHF TGTGCCAGCAGTTACGGGACAGGCAATCAGCCCCAGCATTTT
many TRBJ2-7 TRBV21-1 NA CASSNRTGSSYEQYF TGTGCCAGCAGCAACCGGACAGGGAGCTCCTACGAGCAGTACTTC
NA TRBJ1-5 TRBV7-9 TRBD1 CASRSPGQGHQPQHF TGTGCCAGCAGATCGCCGGGACAGGGTCATCAGCCCCAGCATTTT
NA TRBJ1-6 TRBV9 NA CASSVAGRNPPLHF TGTGCCAGCAGCGTAGCAGGGAGGAATCCACCCCTCCACTTT
NA TRBJ2-7 TRBV19 TRBD1 CASSMTDRGPYEQYF TGTGCCAGTAGTATGACGGACAGGGGACCCTACGAGCAGTACTTC
NA TRBJ1-2 TRBV11-2 TRBD1 CASSLGQGVHYGYTF TGTGCCAGCAGCCTAGGACAGGGGGTACACTATGGCTACACCTTC
NA TRBJ1-2 TRBV9 NA CASSVGGIQGNYGYTF TGTGCCAGCAGCGTAGGTGGGATACAGGGAAACTATGGCTACACCTTC
once TRBJ1-1 TRBV6-6 NA CASSYSKGEAFF TGTGCCAGCAGTTACTCCAAGGGGGAAGCTTTCTTT
few TRBJ2-3 TRBV7-2 NA CASSPSTDTQYF TGTGCCAGCAGCCCCTCCACAGATACGCAGTATTTT
NA TRBJ2-7 TRBV30 NA CAWSVLGGKQYF TGTGCCTGGAGTGTACTGGGGGGAAAGCAGTACTTC
NA TRBJ1-2 TRBV7-9 TRBD1 CATGTGAHGYTF TGTGCCACCGGGACAGGGGCCCATGGCTACACCTTC
NA TRBJ2-7 TRBV19 NA CASSRDRSVSYEQYF TGTGCCAGTAGTAGAGACAGGTCCGTCTCCTACGAGCAGTACTTC
NA TRBJ1-5 TRBV4-3 TRBD1 CASSQEIGQGGSNQPQHF TGCGCCAGCAGCCAAGAAATCGGACAGGGGGGAAGCAATCAGCCCCAGCATTTT
few TRBJ1-6 TRBV5-5 NA CASSLVADINSPLHF TGTGCCAGCAGCTTGGTGGCAGACATAAATTCACCCCTCCACTTT
few TRBJ1-2 TRBV18 TRBD1 CASSPLNRGGHYGYTF TGTGCCAGCTCACCGCTCAACAGGGGAGGACACTATGGCTACACCTTC
NA TRBJ2-1 TRBV6-2/TRBV6-3 TRBD2 CASSPQSGTNEQFF TGTGCCAGCAGTCCCCAGAGCGGGACTAATGAGCAGTTCTTC
NA TRBJ1-2 TRBV18 NA CASSPSGNYGYTF TGTGCCAGCTCACCTAGTGGTAACTATGGCTACACCTTC
once TRBJ2-1 TRBV4-3 NA CASSQGLQADYNEQFF TGCGCCAGCAGCCAAGGGTTGCAGGCAGACTACAATGAGCAGTTCTTC
NA TRBJ1-5 TRBV27 NA CASSFLSNQPQHF TGTGCCAGCAGTTTTCTTAGCAATCAGCCCCAGCATTTT
NA TRBJ1-6 TRBV18 TRBD1 CASSPAGTGFYSPLHF TGTGCCAGCTCACCGGCCGGGACAGGGTTCTATTCACCCCTCCACTTT
NA TRBJ2-1 TRBV4-2 TRBD2 CASSQDPAGGLEQFF TGTGCCAGCAGCCAAGATCCAGCGGGAGGCCTTGAGCAGTTCTTC
NA TRBJ2-1 TRBV5-1 TRBD2 CASSAGTRHNEQFF TGCGCCAGCAGCGCGGGGACTAGGCACAATGAGCAGTTCTTC
NA TRBJ2-7 TRBV18 TRBD2 CASSPRQREDEQYF TGTGCCAGCTCACCCAGACAGCGGGAGGACGAGCAGTACTTC
once TRBJ2-1 TRBV5-1 TRBD2 CASSLGFAGVNEQFF TGCGCCAGCAGCTTGGGGTTTGCGGGGGTCAATGAGCAGTTCTTC
NA TRBJ1-5 TRBV28 NA CASSPSGGDQPQHF TGTGCCAGCAGCCCCTCTGGGGGCGATCAGCCCCAGCATTTT
NA TRBJ1-4 TRBV30 TRBD1 CAWSWGGTGVEKLFF TGTGCCTGGAGTTGGGGCGGGACAGGGGTTGAAAAACTGTTTTTT
few TRBJ1-5 TRBV2 NA CASTETQGRQPQHF TGTGCCAGCACCGAGACCCAGGGGCGTCAGCCCCAGCATTTT
NA TRBJ1-2 TRBV28 NA CARPYREGGYTF TGTGCCAGACCATACCGGGAGGGTGGCTACACCTTC
NA TRBJ1-1 TRBV12-3/TRBV12-4 NA CASSPLGGEAFF TGTGCCAGCAGTCCCCTGGGGGGAGAAGCTTTCTTT
NA TRBJ2-7 TRBV5-1 TRBD1 CASSAGTGVLSEQYF TGCGCCAGCAGCGCCGGGACAGGGGTTCTCTCCGAGCAGTACTTC
NA TRBJ2-3 TRBV7-2 TRBD2 CASSTSGTSGSNTQYF TGTGCCAGCAGCACCTCCGGGACTAGCGGGAGTAATACGCAGTATTTT
NA TRBJ1-4 TRBV29-1 NA CSVASQTGEKLFF TGCAGCGTTGCCAGCCAGACAGGTGAAAAACTGTTTTTT
NA TRBJ2-5 TRBV5-6 TRBD1 CASSWTGRETQYF TGTGCCAGCAGCTGGACAGGGAGGGAGACCCAGTACTTC
NA TRBJ2-3 TRBV4-1 NA CASSPGTTDTQYF TGCGCCAGCAGCCCCGGGACTACAGATACGCAGTATTTT
NA TRBJ2-7 TRBV7-2 TRBD2 CASSSSGGASYEQYF TGTGCCAGCAGCTCGAGCGGGGGGGCCTCCTACGAGCAGTACTTC
NA TRBJ2-3 TRBV7-3 NA CASSTQGGTDTQYF TGTGCCAGCAGCACCCAAGGGGGTACAGATACGCAGTATTTT
NA TRBJ1-5 TRBV5-1 NA CASSLAGVPSPQHF TGCGCCAGCAGCTTGGCCGGGGTCCCTTCGCCCCAGCATTTT
NA TRBJ2-7 TRBV19 TRBD2 CASSLSGSINEQYF TGTGCCAGTAGTTTAAGCGGGAGTATCAACGAGCAGTACTTC
NA TRBJ2-7 TRBV6-6 TRBD1 CASRRDRAVSYEQYF TGTGCCAGCAGGAGAGACAGGGCAGTCTCCTACGAGCAGTACTTC
NA TRBJ2-1 TRBV7-2 NA CASSSLPGQFF TGTGCCAGCAGCTCTCTCCCGGGGCAGTTCTTC
NA TRBJ2-7 TRBV20-1 TRBD1 CSASLPWGQASYEQYF TGCAGTGCTAGTCTTCCGTGGGGACAGGCATCATACGAGCAGTACTTC
once TRBJ1-6 TRBV19 TRBD1 CASSIGDRDNSPLHF TGTGCCAGTAGTATTGGAGACAGGGATAATTCACCCCTCCACTTT
NA TRBJ2-6 TRBV16 TRBD1 CASSQTGTGEKGSGANVLTF TGTGCCAGCAGCCAAACCGGGACAGGGGAGAAAGGGTCTGGGGCCAACGTCCTGACTTTC
NA TRBJ2-1 TRBV27 TRBD2 CASSLGLAGGGEQFF TGTGCCAGCAGTTTAGGACTAGCGGGGGGCGGTGAGCAGTTCTTC